These T cell receptor beta chains were read from a single sample in a study of blood T cells in healthy people across ages. A single record per CDR3 protein comes from TCRdb applying MiXCR to the 5' RACE reads. The data hold fewer than 1,000,000 distinct CDR3 sequences, with about 45% observed a single time. Material for sequencing was blood. All receptors derive from a man older than 75 in good health. The CDR3 runs from the conserved cysteine through the conserved F or W. Each record gives: V gene, J gene, CDR3 protein.

>TRBV12-3/TRBV12-4|TRBJ2-7
CAYRDSRIYEQYF
>TRBV4-2|TRBJ2-5
CASSQRPGPQETQYF
>TRBV5-1|TRBJ2-1
CASSHSGGYNEQFF
>TRBV20-1|TRBJ2-3
CSARVGETNTDTQYF
>TRBV5-1|TRBJ1-1
CASSFPGLGEAFF
>TRBV5-1|TRBJ2-2
CASSPTSPGELFF
>TRBV18|TRBJ2-2
CASSTPGHLNTGELFF
>TRBV14|TRBJ2-1
CASSQGVSINEQFF
>TRBV29-1|TRBJ2-3
CSVEGETGGGSTDTQYF
>TRBV20-1|TRBJ2-7
CSASGTSGRPSREQYF
>TRBV4-2|TRBJ2-6
CASSQDLIGQAGANVLTF
>TRBV20-1|NA
CSARGERAGASYNEQYF
>TRBV28|TRBJ2-3
CASSYIAGGPGDTQYF
>TRBV25-1|TRBJ2-1
CASGSGLAGTYNEQFF
>TRBV7-8|TRBJ2-5
CASTGTRETQYF
>TRBV20-1|TRBJ2-5
CSARNEREGPETQYF
>TRBV4-3|TRBJ2-3
CASSPSPGQILAGKTDTQYF
>TRBV28|TRBJ2-1
CASSIAGGDNEQFF
>TRBV3-1|TRBJ2-7
CASSQGGTGINEQYF
>TRBV29-1|TRBJ1-6
CSVSQGVNSPLHF
>TRBV24-1|TRBJ2-1
CATSGGTSVNLMKGQFF
>TRBV28|TRBJ2-1
CASSRTSGNYNEQFF
>TRBV12-3/TRBV12-4|TRBJ2-3
CASSPTTGRLRPGTQYF
>TRBV4-1|TRBJ2-3
CASSQTGQGSKYRYAYF
>TRBV20-1|TRBJ2-3
CSARASFASGKYTDTQYF
>TRBV2|TRBJ2-2
CASKPGQGAAGELFF
>TRBV12-3/TRBV12-4|TRBJ1-5
CASSLSTSNQPQHF
>TRBV29-1|TRBJ2-1
CSVELISYNEQFF